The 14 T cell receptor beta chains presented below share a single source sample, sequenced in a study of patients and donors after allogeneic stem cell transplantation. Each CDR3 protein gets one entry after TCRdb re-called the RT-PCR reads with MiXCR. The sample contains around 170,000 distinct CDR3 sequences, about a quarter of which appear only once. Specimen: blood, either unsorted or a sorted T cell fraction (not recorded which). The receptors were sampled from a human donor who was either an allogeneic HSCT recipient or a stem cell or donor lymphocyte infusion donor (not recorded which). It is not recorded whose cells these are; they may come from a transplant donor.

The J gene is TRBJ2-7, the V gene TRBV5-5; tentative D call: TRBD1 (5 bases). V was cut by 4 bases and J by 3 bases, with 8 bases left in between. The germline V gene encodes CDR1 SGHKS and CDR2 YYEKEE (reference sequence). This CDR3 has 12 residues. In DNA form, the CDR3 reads TGTGCCAGCAGCCGGACAAACTACGAGCAGTACTTC. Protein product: CASSRTNYEQYF.

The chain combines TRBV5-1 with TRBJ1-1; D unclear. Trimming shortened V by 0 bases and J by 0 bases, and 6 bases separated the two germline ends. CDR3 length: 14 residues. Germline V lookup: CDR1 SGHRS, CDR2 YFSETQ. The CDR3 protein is CASSLDWLNTEAFF. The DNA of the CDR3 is TGCGCCAGCAGCTTGGATTGGTTGAACACTGAAGCTTTCTTT.

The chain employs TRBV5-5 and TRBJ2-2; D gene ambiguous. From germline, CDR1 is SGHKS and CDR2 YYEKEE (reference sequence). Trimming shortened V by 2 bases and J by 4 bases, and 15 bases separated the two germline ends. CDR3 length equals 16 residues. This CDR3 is CASSLSVAYLTGELFF. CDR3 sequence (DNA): TGTGCCAGCAGCTTATCGGTAGCCTACCTCACCGGGGAGCTGTTTTTT.

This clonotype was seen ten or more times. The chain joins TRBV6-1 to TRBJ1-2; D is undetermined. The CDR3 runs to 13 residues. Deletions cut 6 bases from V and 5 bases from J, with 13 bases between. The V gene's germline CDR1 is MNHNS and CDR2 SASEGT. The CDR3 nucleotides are TGTGCCAGCAGGGACGGGCTAAGTTATGGCTACACCTTC. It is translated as CASRDGLSYGYTF.

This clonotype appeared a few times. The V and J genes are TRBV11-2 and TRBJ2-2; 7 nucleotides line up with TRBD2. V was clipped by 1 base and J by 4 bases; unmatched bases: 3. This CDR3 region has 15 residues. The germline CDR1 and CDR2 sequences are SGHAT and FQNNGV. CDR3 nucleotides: TGTGCCAGCAGCTTAGGGGGAGGGTTCACCGGGGAGCTGTTTTTT. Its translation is CASSLGGGFTGELFF.

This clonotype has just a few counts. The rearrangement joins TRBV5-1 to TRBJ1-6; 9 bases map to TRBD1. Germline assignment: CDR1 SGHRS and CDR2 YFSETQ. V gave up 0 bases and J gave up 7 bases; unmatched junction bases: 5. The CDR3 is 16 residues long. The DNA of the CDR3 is TGCGCCAGCAGCTTGGTGGGACAGGGTATAAATTCACCCCTCCACTTT. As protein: CASSLVGQGINSPLHF. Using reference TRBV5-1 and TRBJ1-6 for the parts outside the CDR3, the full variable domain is KAGVTQTPRYLIKTRGQQVTLSCSPISGHRSVSWYQQTPGQGLQFLFEYFSETQRNKGNFPGRFSGRQFSNSRSEMNVSTLELGDSALYLCASSLVGQGINSPLHFGNGTRLTVT.

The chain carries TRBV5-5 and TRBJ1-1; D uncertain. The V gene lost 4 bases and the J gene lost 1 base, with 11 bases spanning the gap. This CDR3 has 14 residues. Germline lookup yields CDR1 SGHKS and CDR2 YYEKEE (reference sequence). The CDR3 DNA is TGTGCCAGCAGCCCTAAGACACCGAACACTGAAGCTTTCTTT. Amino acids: CASSPKTPNTEAFF.

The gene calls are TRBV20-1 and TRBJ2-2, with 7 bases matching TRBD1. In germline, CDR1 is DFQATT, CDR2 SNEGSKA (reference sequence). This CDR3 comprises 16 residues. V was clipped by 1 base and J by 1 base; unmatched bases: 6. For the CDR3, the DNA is TGCAGTGCTAGAGCCGACAGGGTTCGGAACACCGGGGAGCTGTTTTTT. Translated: CSARADRVRNTGELFF.

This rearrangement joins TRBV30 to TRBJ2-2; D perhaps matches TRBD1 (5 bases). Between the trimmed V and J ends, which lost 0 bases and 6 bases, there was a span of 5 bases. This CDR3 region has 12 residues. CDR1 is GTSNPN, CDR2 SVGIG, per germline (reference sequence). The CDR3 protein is CAWSVQAGELFF. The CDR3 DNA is TGTGCCTGGAGTGTACAGGCCGGGGAGCTGTTTTTT.

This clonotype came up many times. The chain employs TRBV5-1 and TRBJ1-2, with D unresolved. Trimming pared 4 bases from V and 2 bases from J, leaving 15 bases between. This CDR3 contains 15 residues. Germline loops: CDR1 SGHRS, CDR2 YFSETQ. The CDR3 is CASSLQRRPNYGYTF. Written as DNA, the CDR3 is TGCGCCAGCAGCCTTCAACGGCGGCCGAACTATGGCTACACCTTC. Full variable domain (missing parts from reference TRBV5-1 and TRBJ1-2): KAGVTQTPRYLIKTRGQQVTLSCSPISGHRSVSWYQQTPGQGLQFLFEYFSETQRNKGNFPGRFSGRQFSNSRSEMNVSTLELGDSALYLCASSLQRRPNYGYTFGSGTRLTVV.

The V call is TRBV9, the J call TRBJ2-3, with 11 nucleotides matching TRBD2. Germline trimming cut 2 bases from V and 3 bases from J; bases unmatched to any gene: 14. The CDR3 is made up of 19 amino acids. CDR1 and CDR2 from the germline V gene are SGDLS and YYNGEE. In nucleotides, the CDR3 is TGTGCCAGCAGCGTGGGGCCCCCCGCTAGCGGGAGGAGGACAGATACGCAGTATTTT. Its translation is CASSVGPPASGRRTDTQYF.

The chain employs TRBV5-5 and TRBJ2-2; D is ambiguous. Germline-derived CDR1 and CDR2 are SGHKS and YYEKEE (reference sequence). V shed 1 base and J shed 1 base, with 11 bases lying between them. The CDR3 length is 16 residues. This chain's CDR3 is CASSLSLLGNTGELFF. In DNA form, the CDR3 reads TGTGCCAGCAGCTTGTCTCTGCTCGGGAACACCGGGGAGCTGTTTTTT.

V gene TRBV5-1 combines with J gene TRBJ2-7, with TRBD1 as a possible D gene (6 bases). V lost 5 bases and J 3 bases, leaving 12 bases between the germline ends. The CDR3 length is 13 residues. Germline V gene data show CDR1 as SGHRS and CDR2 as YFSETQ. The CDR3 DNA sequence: TGCGCCAGCAGGCTGGGACAATACTACGAGCAGTACTTC. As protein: CASRLGQYYEQYF.

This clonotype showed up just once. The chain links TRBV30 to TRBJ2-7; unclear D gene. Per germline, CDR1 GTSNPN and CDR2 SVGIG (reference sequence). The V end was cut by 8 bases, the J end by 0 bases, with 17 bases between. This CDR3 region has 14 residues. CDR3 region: CAASDKPSSYEQYF. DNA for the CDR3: TGTGCCGCCTCAGACAAACCAAGCTCCTACGAGCAGTACTTC.